This TCR beta chain was sequenced for a study of metastatic and nonmetastatic thyroid tumors. Looking at the study overall: Repertoire comparison spanned blood and tumor or nodule tissue of malignant and benign thyroid patients. Overall study findings and caveats: Reportedly, malignant thyroid tumors had significantly higher TCR beta diversity than benign nodules, in blood and tumor.

As originally analysed: Built for papillary thyroid cancer, a distant-metastasis classifier drew on CDR3 differences across clinicopathological groups. TCRdb re-clonotyped the PCR reads through MiXCR. The V and J calls here are based on TCRdb, not the publication. The top ten hold approximately 15% of the sample, which has tens of thousands of clones, roughly 29% seen once. Patients had received no treatment of any kind before thyroid surgery. A remark on this clone: Its specificity is not known.

Germline CDR1 reads LNHDA; CDR2 reads SQIVND (reference sequence). The V and J ends lost 6 bases and 2 bases, in that order; junction bases with no gene match: 11. The CDR3 loop spans 18 amino acids. The chain carries TRBV19 and TRBJ2-6, with TRBD2 matching 9 bases. This TCR came from a female donor with papillary thyroid cancer or a benign thyroid nodule (not recorded which). Some clones in this sample may be carry-over from other donors' samples. Sequenced input: blood. In DNA form, the CDR3 reads TGTGCCAGTAGAAGGGGGGCTAGCGGGACTGCTGGGGCCAACGTCCTGACTTTC. Translation: CASRRGASGTAGANVLTF.